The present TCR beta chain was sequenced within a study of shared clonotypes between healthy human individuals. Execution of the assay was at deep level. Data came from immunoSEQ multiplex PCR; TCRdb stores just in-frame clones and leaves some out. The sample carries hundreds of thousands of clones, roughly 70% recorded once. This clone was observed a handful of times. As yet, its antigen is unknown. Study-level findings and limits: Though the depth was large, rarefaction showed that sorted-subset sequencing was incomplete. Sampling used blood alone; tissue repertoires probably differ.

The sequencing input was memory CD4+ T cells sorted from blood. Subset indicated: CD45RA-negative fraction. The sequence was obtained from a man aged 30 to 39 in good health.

The CDR3 bases are TGTGCCAGCAGCTTTGGGGGATTGGAGGGGACGAATCAGCCCCAGCATTTT. Protein: CASSFGGLEGTNQPQHF. The J gene is TRBJ1-5, the V gene TRBV5-4; a possible D gene is TRBD1 (5 bases). This CDR3 comprises 17 residues. The germline gives CDR1 SGHNT, CDR2 YYREEE (reference sequence). The V end was cut by 2 bases, the J end by 4 bases, with 19 bases between.